The 5 T cell receptor beta chains in this list originate from one sample, sequenced in a study of OX40 agonist ivuxolimab in advanced cancers. TCRdb's table, derived via immunoSEQ multiplex PCR, lists solely in-frame clones and lacks some. The profile shows approximately 89,000 clones, roughly 84% of them singletons. Material: CD4+ or CD8+ T cells sorted from blood, obtained in a trial of the OX40 agonist ivuxolimab. These receptors were taken from an adult with an advanced solid tumor such as melanoma, head and neck, liver or kidney cancer.

This clone was recorded only once. The rearrangement joins TRBV19 to TRBJ2-3; 12 bases agree with TRBD2. This CDR3 spans 16 amino acids. Germline V gene lookup returns CDR1 LNHDA and CDR2 SQIVND (reference sequence). V trimming: 5 bases; J trimming: 3 bases; junction bases outside the gene matches: 6. CDR3 in DNA: TGTGCCAGTAGTGGAGTGACTAGCGGGGGAACAGATACGCAGTATTTT. Translating it yields CASSGVTSGGTDTQYF. Based on the CDR3 plus reference TRBV19 and TRBJ2-3, the full variable domain is DGGITQSPKYLFRKEGQNVTLSCEQNLNHDAMYWYRQDPGQGLRLIYYSQIVNDFQKGDIAEGYSVSREKKESFPLTVTSAQKNPTAFYLCASSGVTSGGTDTQYFGPGTRLTVL.

J is TRBJ1-5 and V is TRBV4-1; possibly TRBD1 for D (6 bases). The CDR3 totals 15 residues. From germline, CDR1 is MGHRA and CDR2 YSYEKL. V lost 1 base and J lost 4, with 11 bases in between. CDR3 nucleotides: TGCGCCAGCAGCCAAGGAGACAGGAGAAATCAGCCCCAGCATTTT. Its translation: CASSQGDRRNQPQHF.

The rearrangement uses TRBV14 and TRBJ1-2; TRBD1 agrees at 10 bases. Germline loops: CDR1 SGHDN, CDR2 FVKESK. CDR3 size: 16 residues. V trimming: 0 bases; J trimming: 6 bases; junction bases outside the gene matches: 7. The CDR3 spells CASSQDYGGTGDGYTF. As DNA, the CDR3 is TGTGCCAGCAGCCAAGATTATGGGGGGACAGGGGATGGCTACACCTTC.

The chain is built from TRBV5-4 and TRBJ1-2; 8 bases fit TRBD1. V shed 9 bases, J shed 3 bases, and the junction held 10 bases outside the gene matches. The CDR3 runs 14 residues. Germline loops: CDR1 SGHNT, CDR2 YYREEE (reference sequence). The CDR3 loop reads CATRDRLADYGYTF. The CDR3 nucleotides are TGTGCCACCCGGGACAGGCTCGCTGACTATGGCTACACCTTC. Complete variable domain (other parts from reference TRBV5-4 and TRBJ1-2): ETGVTQSPTHLIKTRGQQVTLRCSSQSGHNTVSWYQQALGQGPQFIFQYYREEENGRGNFPPRFSGLQFPNYSSELNVNALELDDSALYLCATRDRLADYGYTFGSGTRLTVV.

V is TRBV19 and J is TRBJ2-3; the D call may be TRBD1 or TRBD2 (5 bases each). This CDR3 is built from 16 residues. Per the germline V gene, CDR1 is LNHDA and CDR2 is SQIVND (reference sequence). Trimming pared 9 bases from V and 4 bases from J, leaving 23 bases between. The CDR3: CASGPGRRLGADTQYF. The CDR3 DNA reads TGTGCCAGCGGTCCGGGACGGCGGCTGGGGGCAGATACGCAGTATTTT.